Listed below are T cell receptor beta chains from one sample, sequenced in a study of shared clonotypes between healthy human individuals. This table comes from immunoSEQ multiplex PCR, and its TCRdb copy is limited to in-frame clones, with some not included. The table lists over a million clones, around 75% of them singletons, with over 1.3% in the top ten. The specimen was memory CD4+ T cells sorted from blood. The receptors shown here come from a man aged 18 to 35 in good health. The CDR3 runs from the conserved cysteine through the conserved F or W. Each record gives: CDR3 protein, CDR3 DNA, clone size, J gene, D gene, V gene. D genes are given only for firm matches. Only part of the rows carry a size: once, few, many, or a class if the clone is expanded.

CDR3aa: CASSSSGGGNTIYF
CDR3nt: TGTGCCAGCAGCTCCAGTGGGGGTGGAAACACCATATATTTT
abundance: .
j_gene: TRBJ1-3
d_gene: .
v_gene: TRBV5-6

CDR3aa: CASSQGLRGEETQYF
CDR3nt: TGCGCCAGCAGCCAGGGCTTGAGGGGGGAAGAGACCCAGTACTTC
abundance: .
j_gene: TRBJ2-5
d_gene: .
v_gene: TRBV4-3

CDR3aa: CASSSGRGTSYEQYF
CDR3nt: TGCGCCAGCAGTTCCGGCAGGGGCACGAGCTACGAGCAGTACTTC
abundance: .
j_gene: TRBJ2-7
d_gene: .
v_gene: TRBV5-1

CDR3aa: CASSSGTGGETQYF
CDR3nt: TGTGCCAGCTCATCTGGGACAGGGGGAGAGACCCAGTACTTC
abundance: .
j_gene: TRBJ2-5
d_gene: TRBD1
v_gene: TRBV18

CDR3aa: CASSLWGTGNFF
CDR3nt: .
abundance: .
j_gene: TRBJ1-1
d_gene: .
v_gene: TRBV5-6

CDR3aa: CASSARTGAGELFF
CDR3nt: TGTGCCAGCAGCGCACGGACCGGTGCCGGGGAGCTGTTTTTT
abundance: once
j_gene: TRBJ2-2
d_gene: .
v_gene: TRBV2

CDR3aa: CASSLSGAVADTQYF
CDR3nt: TGTGCCAGCAGCCTTAGCGGGGCTGTTGCAGATACGCAGTATTTT
abundance: .
j_gene: TRBJ2-3
d_gene: TRBD2
v_gene: TRBV5-8

CDR3aa: CASSRRVGSTTGELFF
CDR3nt: TGTGCCAGCAGCCGTCGCGTAGGGTCGACCACCGGGGAGCTGTTTTTT
abundance: .
j_gene: TRBJ2-2
d_gene: .
v_gene: TRBV27

CDR3aa: CASSLDRTGNTIYF
CDR3nt: TGTGCCAGCTCACTCGACAGGACTGGAAACACCATATATTTT
abundance: .
j_gene: TRBJ1-3
d_gene: .
v_gene: TRBV18

CDR3aa: CASSLGAGRPDTQYF
CDR3nt: TGCGCCAGCAGCTTGGGGGCCGGGAGACCAGATACGCAGTATTTT
abundance: .
j_gene: TRBJ2-3
d_gene: .
v_gene: TRBV5-1

CDR3aa: CASSFGVLPEAFF
CDR3nt: TGTGCCAGCAGCTTCGGGGTCCTCCCTGAAGCTTTCTTT
abundance: few
j_gene: TRBJ1-1
d_gene: .
v_gene: TRBV7-9

CDR3aa: CASSYSISLEQYF
CDR3nt: TGTGCCAGCAGTTACTCGATATCTCTCGAGCAGTACTTC
abundance: once
j_gene: TRBJ2-7
d_gene: .
v_gene: TRBV6-5

CDR3aa: CASSVDAGDTQYF
CDR3nt: TGTGCCAGCAGCGTCGATGCAGGGGATACGCAGTATTTT
abundance: .
j_gene: TRBJ2-3
d_gene: .
v_gene: TRBV9

CDR3aa: CASSLGLAGPWETQYF
CDR3nt: TGTGCCAGCAGCCTGGGACTAGCGGGGCCCTGGGAGACCCAGTACTTC
abundance: .
j_gene: TRBJ2-5
d_gene: TRBD2
v_gene: TRBV9

CDR3aa: CAWTEQSNEKLFF
CDR3nt: TGTGCCTGGACTGAACAGTCTAATGAAAAACTGTTTTTT
abundance: few
j_gene: TRBJ1-4
d_gene: .
v_gene: TRBV30

CDR3aa: CASRRDTGEVPLHF
CDR3nt: TGTGCCAGCAGGCGGGACACAGGGGAGGTTCCCCTCCACTTT
abundance: .
j_gene: TRBJ1-6
d_gene: TRBD1
v_gene: TRBV2

CDR3aa: CASSLGVLGANVLTF
CDR3nt: TGTGCCAGCAGCTTAGGGGTGCTCGGGGCCAACGTCCTGACTTTC
abundance: .
j_gene: TRBJ2-6
d_gene: .
v_gene: TRBV7-2

CDR3aa: CASSFGSAGNTGELFF
CDR3nt: TGTGCCAGCAGCTTTGGTTCGGCAGGGAACACCGGGGAGCTGTTTTTT
abundance: .
j_gene: TRBJ2-2
d_gene: .
v_gene: TRBV11-2

CDR3aa: CASSPPGISIQYF
CDR3nt: TGTGCCAGCTCACCCCCAGGCATTAGCATTCAGTACTTC
abundance: .
j_gene: TRBJ2-4
d_gene: .
v_gene: TRBV18

CDR3aa: CASSLEGGDYGYTF
CDR3nt: TGCGCCAGCAGCTTGGAGGGTGGGGACTATGGCTACACCTTC
abundance: .
j_gene: TRBJ1-2
d_gene: .
v_gene: TRBV5-1

CDR3aa: CASSRDLPPLHF
CDR3nt: TGTGCCAGCAGCCGGGACCTTCCGCCCCTCCACTTT
abundance: .
j_gene: TRBJ1-6
d_gene: .
v_gene: TRBV7-2

CDR3aa: CASSYRGTEAFF
CDR3nt: TGTGCCAGCAGCTACAGGGGCACTGAAGCTTTCTTT
abundance: .
j_gene: TRBJ1-1
d_gene: TRBD1
v_gene: TRBV7-2

CDR3aa: CAISEFTDTIYF
CDR3nt: TGTGCCATCAGTGAGTTCACGGACACCATATATTTT
abundance: .
j_gene: TRBJ1-3
d_gene: .
v_gene: TRBV10-3

CDR3aa: CASSVGQGFTGELFF
CDR3nt: TGTGCCAGCAGCGTCGGTCAGGGGTTCACCGGGGAGCTGTTTTTT
abundance: .
j_gene: TRBJ2-2
d_gene: .
v_gene: TRBV14

CDR3aa: CASSAGQGGNSPLHF
CDR3nt: TGTGCCAGCAGCGCAGGACAGGGTGGGAATTCACCCCTCCACTTT
abundance: .
j_gene: TRBJ1-6
d_gene: TRBD1
v_gene: TRBV7-6

CDR3aa: CASSIRGLGSEAFF
CDR3nt: TGTGCCAGCAGCATCAGGGGGCTTGGTTCTGAAGCTTTCTTT
abundance: .
j_gene: TRBJ1-1
d_gene: TRBD1
v_gene: TRBV5-4

CDR3aa: CASSKGTGRTGELFF
CDR3nt: TGCGCCAGCAGTAAGGGGACAGGGCGGACCGGGGAGCTGTTTTTT
abundance: once
j_gene: TRBJ2-2
d_gene: TRBD1
v_gene: TRBV10-1

CDR3aa: CSVEGQGVPYEQYF
CDR3nt: TGCAGCGTGGAGGGACAGGGGGTACCCTACGAGCAGTACTTC
abundance: once
j_gene: TRBJ2-7
d_gene: TRBD1
v_gene: TRBV29-1

CDR3aa: CSAVYNEQFF
CDR3nt: TGCAGTGCTGTTTACAATGAGCAGTTCTTC
abundance: .
j_gene: TRBJ2-1
d_gene: .
v_gene: TRBV20-1

CDR3aa: CASSMKTGGPTNEKLFF
CDR3nt: TGTGCCAGCAGCATGAAGACAGGGGGCCCAACTAATGAAAAACTGTTTTTT
abundance: .
j_gene: TRBJ1-4
d_gene: TRBD1
v_gene: TRBV7-9

CDR3aa: CASSAKPGGPRELFF
CDR3nt: TGTGCCAGCAGCGCCAAACCCGGAGGGCCAAGGGAGCTGTTTTTT
abundance: .
j_gene: TRBJ2-2
d_gene: .
v_gene: TRBV7-9

CDR3aa: CASSGHRGGTFSGANVLTF
CDR3nt: TGTGCCAGCAGTGGTCACAGGGGAGGTACCTTCTCTGGGGCCAACGTCCTGACTTTC
abundance: .
j_gene: TRBJ2-6
d_gene: .
v_gene: TRBV28

CDR3aa: CASSLGLAYGGDTQYF
CDR3nt: TGTGCCAGCAGCTTGGGGCTAGCCTATGGGGGGGATACGCAGTATTTT
abundance: few
j_gene: TRBJ2-3
d_gene: .
v_gene: TRBV5-6

CDR3aa: CAIRTITDTQYF
CDR3nt: TGTGCCATAAGGACGATCACAGATACGCAGTATTTT
abundance: .
j_gene: TRBJ2-3
d_gene: .
v_gene: TRBV10-3

CDR3aa: CASSSTGLGEAFF
CDR3nt: TGTGCCAGCAGTTCGACGGGCTTGGGGGAAGCTTTCTTT
abundance: .
j_gene: TRBJ1-1
d_gene: .
v_gene: TRBV27

CDR3aa: CASSPRQGKGGNEQFF
CDR3nt: TGTGCCAGCTCACCCCGACAGGGTAAAGGGGGCAATGAGCAGTTCTTC
abundance: .
j_gene: TRBJ2-1
d_gene: TRBD1
v_gene: TRBV18

CDR3aa: CASSVGGAARGGQPQHF
CDR3nt: TGTGCCAGCAGTGTAGGTGGGGCAGCCAGAGGCGGTCAGCCCCAGCATTTT
abundance: .
j_gene: TRBJ1-5
d_gene: .
v_gene: TRBV2

CDR3aa: CASSPAGGDPTKNIQYF
CDR3nt: TGTGCCAGCAGTCCCGCAGGGGGCGATCCAACCAAAAACATTCAGTACTTC
abundance: .
j_gene: TRBJ2-4
d_gene: TRBD1
v_gene: TRBV25-1

CDR3aa: CAWSGQGITNEKLFF
CDR3nt: TGTGCCTGGAGCGGCCAGGGGATTACTAATGAAAAACTGTTTTTT
abundance: few
j_gene: TRBJ1-4
d_gene: .
v_gene: TRBV30

CDR3aa: CASSLGRGQPQHF
CDR3nt: TGTGCCAGCAGCTTAGGTAGAGGGCAGCCCCAGCATTTT
abundance: .
j_gene: TRBJ1-5
d_gene: .
v_gene: TRBV7-2